This T cell receptor beta chain was retrieved from a study of shared clonotypes between healthy human individuals. The CDR3 is 13 residues long. V trimming: 7 bases; J trimming: 2 bases; junction bases outside the gene matches: 5. CDR1 SNHLY and CDR2 FYNNEI come from the germline V gene. Using immunoSEQ multiplex PCR, the repertoire was profiled, and TCRdb retains in-frame clones only, with some absent. The table shows fewer than 1.6 million clones, with around 98.5% occurring only once. This receptor was taken from a man aged 25-45 years in good health. The sequencing input was naive CD4+ T cells sorted from blood. Described subset: CD45RA+ positively selected. This chain uses TRBV2 with TRBJ2-7; 7 nucleotides match TRBD1. This CDR3 reads CASKTGITYEQYF. The CDR3 region has the DNA TGTGCCAGCAAGACAGGGATAACCTACGAGCAGTACTTC.